The entry below describes one T cell receptor beta chain. The data were taken from a study of T cell responses to AZD1222 COVID-19 vaccine. Germline V gene sequence: CDR1 LGHDT, CDR2 YNNKEL (reference sequence). Trimming cost V 5 bases and J 4 bases, with 11 bases left between them. This CDR3 comprises 14 residues. Sequencing used immunoSEQ multiplex PCR; TCRdb keeps in-frame clones, though not all of them. This sample has some 130,000 clones; around 85% occur once, and the top ten carry around 8.3%. Here the sequenced sample was peripheral blood, taken 28 days after the second dose of the MenACWY control vaccine. The V and J genes are TRBV3-1 (or the pseudogene TRBV3-2) and TRBJ1-4, with D perhaps matching TRBD1 (5 bases). The receptor was derived from an adult who received the MenACWY meningococcal vaccine as a control. CDR3 residues: CASSSRGGNEKLFF. The CDR3 DNA sequence: TGTGCCAGCAGCTCACGGGGGGGTAATGAAAAACTGTTTTTT.